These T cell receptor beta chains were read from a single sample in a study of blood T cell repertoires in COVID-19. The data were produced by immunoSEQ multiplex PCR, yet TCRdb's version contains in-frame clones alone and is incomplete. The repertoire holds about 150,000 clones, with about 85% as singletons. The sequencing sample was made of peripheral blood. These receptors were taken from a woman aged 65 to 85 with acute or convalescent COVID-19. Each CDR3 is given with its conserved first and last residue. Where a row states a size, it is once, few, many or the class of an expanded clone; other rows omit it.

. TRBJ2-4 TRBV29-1 CSVEGAVSSTNIQYF
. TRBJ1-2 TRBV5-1 CASSPEGVREGYTF
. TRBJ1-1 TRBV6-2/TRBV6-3 CASSYGRANTEAFF
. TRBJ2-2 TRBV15 CATSTPRAGGPAGELFF
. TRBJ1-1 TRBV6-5 CASSYYGVVNTEAFF
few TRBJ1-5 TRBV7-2 CASSHRRDGNQPQHF
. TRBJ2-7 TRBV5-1 CASSFGLAGPYEQYF
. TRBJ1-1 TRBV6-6 CASSSEAFF
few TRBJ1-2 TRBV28 CASSLLIGTGVVYTF
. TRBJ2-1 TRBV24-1 CATSDPQGTGGYNEQFF
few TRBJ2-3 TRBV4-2 CASSRSPGTEPPGTQYF
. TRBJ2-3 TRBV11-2 CASSSLTIGLAGEVNTQYF
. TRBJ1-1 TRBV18 CASSPSLRDRGGTEAFF
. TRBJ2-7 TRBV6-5 CASSYSRREGRYEQYF
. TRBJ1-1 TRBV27 CASSLYAAGNTEAFF
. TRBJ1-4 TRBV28 CASSLWRTGGSSEKLFF
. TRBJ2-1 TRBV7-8 CASSPWGGVGTLGNEQFF
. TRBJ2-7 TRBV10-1 CASSLRTGGSEQYF
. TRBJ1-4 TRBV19 CASKASLGGEKLFF
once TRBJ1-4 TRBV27 CASSPRTPWAATNEKLFF
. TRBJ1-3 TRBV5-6 CASSFRGLISGNTIYF
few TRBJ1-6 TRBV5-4 CASSGTPGTGGSPLHF
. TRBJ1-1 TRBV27 CASSRKGATEAFF
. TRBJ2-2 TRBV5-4 CASSPTATGELFF
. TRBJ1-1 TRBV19 CASTRTGAGTEAFF
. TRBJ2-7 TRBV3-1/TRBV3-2 CASSRTDRAGTGGVPEYF
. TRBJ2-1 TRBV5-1 CASSLEGGLYNEQFF
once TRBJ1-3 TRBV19 CASSTDGGAGNTIYF
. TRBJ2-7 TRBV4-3 CASSQDPGDEQYF
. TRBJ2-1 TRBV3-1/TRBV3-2 CASSQDRPRNEQFF
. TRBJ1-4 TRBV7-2 CASSQLTFATNEKLFF
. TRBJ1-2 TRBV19 CASSINQGSGYTF
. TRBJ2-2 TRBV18 CASSRGQGDTGELFF
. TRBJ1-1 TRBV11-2 CASSPGTEAFF
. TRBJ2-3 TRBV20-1 CSASLARASTDTQYF
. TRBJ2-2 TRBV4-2 CASSLRGGMNTGELFF
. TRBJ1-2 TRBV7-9 CASSLVRPSPGGNYGYTF
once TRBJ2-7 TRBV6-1 CASSEAPGLAVSYEQYF
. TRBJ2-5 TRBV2 CASSTDRGEETQYF
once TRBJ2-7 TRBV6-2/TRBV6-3 CASSYLGQGAYEQYF
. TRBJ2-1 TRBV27 CASSLLAPSGGEDEQFF
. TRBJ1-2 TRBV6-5 CASRAPGVRVYGYTF
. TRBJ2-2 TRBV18 CASSPRTSGGIYTGELFF
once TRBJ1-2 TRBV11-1 CASSKSTDISYGYTF
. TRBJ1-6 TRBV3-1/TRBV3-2 CASSHRDTDSPLHF
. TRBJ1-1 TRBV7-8 CASSLAIRQVTEAFF
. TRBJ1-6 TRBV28 CASSSRQGLMSPLHF
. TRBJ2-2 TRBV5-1 CASSPTSGGRTGELFF
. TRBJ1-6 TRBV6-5 CASSYSGRTTNSPLHF
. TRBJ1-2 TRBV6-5 CASSYDVSGTYGYTF
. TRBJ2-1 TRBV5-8 CASSAGQFVYNEQFF
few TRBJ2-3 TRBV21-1 CAKTRGRGTDTQYF
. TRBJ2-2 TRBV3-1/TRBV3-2 CASSPHQGNTGELFF
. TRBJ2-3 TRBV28 CASSYREVRTDTQYF
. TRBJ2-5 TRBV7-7 CASSLSRGYRETQYF